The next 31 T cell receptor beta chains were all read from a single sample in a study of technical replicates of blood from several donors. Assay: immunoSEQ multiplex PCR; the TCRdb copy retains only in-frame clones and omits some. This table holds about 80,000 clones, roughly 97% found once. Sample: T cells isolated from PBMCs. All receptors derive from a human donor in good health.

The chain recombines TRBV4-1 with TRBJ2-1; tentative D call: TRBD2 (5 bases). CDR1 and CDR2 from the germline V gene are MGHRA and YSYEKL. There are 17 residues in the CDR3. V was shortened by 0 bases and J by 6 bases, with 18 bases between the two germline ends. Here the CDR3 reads CASSQERGDPGSNEQFF. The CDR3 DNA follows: TGCGCCAGCAGCCAAGAACGAGGCGACCCGGGAAGCAATGAGCAGTTCTTC.

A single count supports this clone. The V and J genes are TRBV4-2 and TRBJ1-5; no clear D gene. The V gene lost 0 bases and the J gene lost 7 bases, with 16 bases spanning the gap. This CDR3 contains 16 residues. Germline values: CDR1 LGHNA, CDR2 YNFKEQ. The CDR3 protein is CASSQDLGSGGQPQHF. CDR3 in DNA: TGTGCCAGCAGCCAAGATCTCGGGTCGGGCGGGCAGCCCCAGCATTTT.

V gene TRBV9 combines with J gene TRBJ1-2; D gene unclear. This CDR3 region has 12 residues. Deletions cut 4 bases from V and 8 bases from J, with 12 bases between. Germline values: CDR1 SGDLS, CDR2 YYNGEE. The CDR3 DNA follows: TGTGCCAGCAGCAGCGTAGTAATCGGCTACACCTTC. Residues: CASSSVVIGYTF.

The CDR3 sequence is CASSWTASNTEAFF. Here the CDR3 DNA reads TGTGCCAGCAGCTGGACAGCCTCAAACACTGAAGCTTTCTTT. The rearrangement joins TRBV7-9 to TRBJ1-1, with D possibly being TRBD1 (6 bases). Germline CDR1 SEHNR, CDR2 FQNEAQ (reference sequence). The CDR3 covers 14 residues. With 4 bases removed from V and 2 bases from J, the gap between germline ends came to 11 bases.

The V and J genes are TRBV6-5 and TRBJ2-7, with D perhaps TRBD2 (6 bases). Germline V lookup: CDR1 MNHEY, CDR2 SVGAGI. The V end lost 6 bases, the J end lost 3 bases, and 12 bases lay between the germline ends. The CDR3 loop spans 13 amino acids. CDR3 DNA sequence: TGTGCCAGCAGCCGGGACTGGAGCTACGAGCAGTACTTC. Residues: CASSRDWSYEQYF.

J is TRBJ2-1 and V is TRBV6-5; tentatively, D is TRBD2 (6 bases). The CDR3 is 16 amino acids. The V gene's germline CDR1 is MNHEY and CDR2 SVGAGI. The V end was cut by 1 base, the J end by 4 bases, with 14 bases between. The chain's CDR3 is CASSYLPGLQYNEQFF. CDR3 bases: TGTGCCAGCAGTTACTTACCGGGACTCCAATACAATGAGCAGTTCTTC.

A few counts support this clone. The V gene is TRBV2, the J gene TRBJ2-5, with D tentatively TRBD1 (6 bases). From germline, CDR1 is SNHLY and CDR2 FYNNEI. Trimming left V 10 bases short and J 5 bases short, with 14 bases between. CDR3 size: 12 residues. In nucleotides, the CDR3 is TGTGCCATAACCCAGGGGACGGAGACCCAGTACTTC. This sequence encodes CAITQGTETQYF.

The CDR3 sequence is CASSFGQGGTEAFF. In nucleotides, the CDR3 is TGCGCCAGCAGCTTCGGACAGGGAGGTACTGAAGCTTTCTTT. This chain links TRBV5-1 with TRBJ1-1, with 8 bases lining up with TRBD1. This CDR3 is built from 14 residues. The ends lost 2 bases at V and 5 bases at J; junction bases unmatched: 5. From germline, CDR1 is SGHRS and CDR2 YFSETQ. The variable domain in full, with the rest retrieved from reference TRBV5-1 and TRBJ1-1, is KAGVTQTPRYLIKTRGQQVTLSCSPISGHRSVSWYQQTPGQGLQFLFEYFSETQRNKGNFPGRFSGRQFSNSRSEMNVSTLELGDSALYLCASSFGQGGTEAFFGQGTRLTVV.

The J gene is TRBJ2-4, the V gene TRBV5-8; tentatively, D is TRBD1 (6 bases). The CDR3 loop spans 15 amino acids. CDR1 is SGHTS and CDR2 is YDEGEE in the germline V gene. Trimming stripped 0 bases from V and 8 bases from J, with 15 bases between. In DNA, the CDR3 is TGTGCCAGCAGCTTGGTGTACACAGGGTCGGACATTCAGTACTTC. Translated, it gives CASSLVYTGSDIQYF.

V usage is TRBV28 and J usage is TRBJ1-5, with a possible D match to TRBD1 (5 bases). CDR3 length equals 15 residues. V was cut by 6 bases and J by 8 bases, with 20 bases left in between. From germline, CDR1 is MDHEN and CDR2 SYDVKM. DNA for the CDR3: TGTGCCAGCAGCATGGCGGGGCTAGCGGGGGAGCCCCAGCATTTT. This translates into CASSMAGLAGEPQHF. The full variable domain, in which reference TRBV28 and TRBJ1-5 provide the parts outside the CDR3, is DVKVTQSSRYLVKRTGEKVFLECVQDMDHENMFWYRQDPGLGLRLIYFSYDVKMKEKGDIPEGYSVSREKKERFSLILESASTNQTSMYLCASSMAGLAGEPQHFGDGTRLSIL.

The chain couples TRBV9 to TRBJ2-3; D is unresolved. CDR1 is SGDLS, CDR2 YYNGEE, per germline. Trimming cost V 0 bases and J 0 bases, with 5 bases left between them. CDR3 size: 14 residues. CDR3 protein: CASSVVPSTDTQYF. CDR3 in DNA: TGTGCCAGCAGCGTAGTCCCTAGCACAGATACGCAGTATTTT.

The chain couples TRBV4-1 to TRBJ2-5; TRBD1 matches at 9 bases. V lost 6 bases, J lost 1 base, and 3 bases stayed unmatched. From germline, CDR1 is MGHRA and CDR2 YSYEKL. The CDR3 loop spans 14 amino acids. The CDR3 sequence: CASRDRGPQETQYF. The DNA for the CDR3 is TGCGCCAGCAGGGACAGGGGACCCCAAGAGACCCAGTACTTC.

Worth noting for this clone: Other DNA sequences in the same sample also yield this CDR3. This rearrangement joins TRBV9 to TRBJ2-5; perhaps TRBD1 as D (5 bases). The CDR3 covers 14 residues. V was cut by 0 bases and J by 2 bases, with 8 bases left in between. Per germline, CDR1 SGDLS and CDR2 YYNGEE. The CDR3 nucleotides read TGTGCCAGCAGCGTAGGCCCAGGGCAAGAGACCCAGTACTTC. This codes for CASSVGPGQETQYF.

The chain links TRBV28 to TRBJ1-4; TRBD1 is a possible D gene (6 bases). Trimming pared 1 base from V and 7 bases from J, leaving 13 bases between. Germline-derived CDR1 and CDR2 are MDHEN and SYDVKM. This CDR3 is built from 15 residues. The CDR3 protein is CASSLFVVGAEKLFF. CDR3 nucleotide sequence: TGTGCCAGCAGTTTATTCGTGGTGGGGGCTGAAAAACTGTTTTTT.

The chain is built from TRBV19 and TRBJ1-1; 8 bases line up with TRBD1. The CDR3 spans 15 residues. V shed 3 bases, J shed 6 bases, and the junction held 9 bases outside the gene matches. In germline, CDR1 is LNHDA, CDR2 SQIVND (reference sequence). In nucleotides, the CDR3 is TGTGCCAGTAGTATGGGGACAGGCCGAATGTCTGAAGCTTTCTTT. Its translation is CASSMGTGRMSEAFF.

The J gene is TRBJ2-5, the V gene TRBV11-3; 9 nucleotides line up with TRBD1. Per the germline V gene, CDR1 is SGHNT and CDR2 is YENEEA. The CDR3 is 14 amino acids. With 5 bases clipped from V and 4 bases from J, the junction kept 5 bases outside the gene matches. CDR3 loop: CASSDRTGVETQYF. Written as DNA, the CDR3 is TGTGCCAGCAGCGACCGGACAGGGGTAGAGACCCAGTACTTC.

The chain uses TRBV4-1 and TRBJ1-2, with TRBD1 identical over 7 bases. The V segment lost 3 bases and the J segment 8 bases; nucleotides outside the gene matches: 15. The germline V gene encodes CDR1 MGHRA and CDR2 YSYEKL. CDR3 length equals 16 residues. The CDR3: CASSHTSGTEGSGYTF. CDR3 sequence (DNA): TGCGCCAGCAGCCACACCTCCGGGACAGAGGGGTCAGGCTACACCTTC.

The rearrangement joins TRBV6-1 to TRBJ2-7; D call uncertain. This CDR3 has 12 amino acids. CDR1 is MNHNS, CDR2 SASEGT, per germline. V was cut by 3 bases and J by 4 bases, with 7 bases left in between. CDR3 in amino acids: CASSDSFYEQYF. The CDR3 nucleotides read TGTGCCAGCAGTGATAGTTTTTACGAGCAGTACTTC.

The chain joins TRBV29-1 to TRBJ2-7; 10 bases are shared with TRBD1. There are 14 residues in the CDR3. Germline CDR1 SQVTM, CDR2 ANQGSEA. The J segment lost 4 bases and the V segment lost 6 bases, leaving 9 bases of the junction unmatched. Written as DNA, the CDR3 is TGCAGCGTAATCCCAGGACAGGGGGGGTACGAGCAGTACTTC. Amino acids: CSVIPGQGGYEQYF.

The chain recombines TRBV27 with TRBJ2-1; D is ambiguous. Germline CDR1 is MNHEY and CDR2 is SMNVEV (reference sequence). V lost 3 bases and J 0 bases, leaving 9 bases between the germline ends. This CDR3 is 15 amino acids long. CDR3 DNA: TGTGCCAGCAGTTTTTCAAAGAGCTCCTACAATGAGCAGTTCTTC. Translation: CASSFSKSSYNEQFF.

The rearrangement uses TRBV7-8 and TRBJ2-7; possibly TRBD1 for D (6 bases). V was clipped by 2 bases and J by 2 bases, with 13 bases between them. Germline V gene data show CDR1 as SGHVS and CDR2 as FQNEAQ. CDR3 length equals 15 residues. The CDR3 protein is CASSLSGQMTYEQYF. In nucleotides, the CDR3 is TGTGCCAGCAGCTTATCAGGACAGATGACCTACGAGCAGTACTTC.

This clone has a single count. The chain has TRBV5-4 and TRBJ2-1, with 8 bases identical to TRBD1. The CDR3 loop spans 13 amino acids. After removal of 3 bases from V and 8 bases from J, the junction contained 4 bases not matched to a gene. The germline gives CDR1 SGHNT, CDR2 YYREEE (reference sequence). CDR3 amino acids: CASSSTGGDEQFF. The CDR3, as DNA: TGTGCCAGCAGCTCAACAGGGGGTGATGAGCAGTTCTTC.

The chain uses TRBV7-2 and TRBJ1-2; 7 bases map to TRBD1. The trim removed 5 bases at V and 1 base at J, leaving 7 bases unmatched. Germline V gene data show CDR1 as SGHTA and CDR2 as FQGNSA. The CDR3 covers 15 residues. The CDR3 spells CASSLVDRDNYGYTF. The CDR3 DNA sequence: TGTGCCAGCAGCCTTGTTGACAGGGATAACTATGGCTACACCTTC.

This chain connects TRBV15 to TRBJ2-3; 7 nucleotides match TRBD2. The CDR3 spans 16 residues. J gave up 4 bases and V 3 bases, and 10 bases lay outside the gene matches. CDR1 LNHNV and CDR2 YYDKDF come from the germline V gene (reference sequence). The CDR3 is CATSRAPSGGADTQYF. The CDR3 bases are TGTGCCACCAGCAGGGCCCCTAGCGGAGGAGCAGATACGCAGTATTTT.

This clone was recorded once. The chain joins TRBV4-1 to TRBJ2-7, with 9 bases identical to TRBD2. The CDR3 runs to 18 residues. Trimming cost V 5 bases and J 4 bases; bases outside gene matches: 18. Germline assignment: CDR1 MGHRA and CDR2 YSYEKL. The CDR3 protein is CASSKGWVGLAIGYEQYF. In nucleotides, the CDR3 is TGCGCCAGCAGCAAAGGGTGGGTGGGACTAGCCATAGGGTACGAGCAGTACTTC.

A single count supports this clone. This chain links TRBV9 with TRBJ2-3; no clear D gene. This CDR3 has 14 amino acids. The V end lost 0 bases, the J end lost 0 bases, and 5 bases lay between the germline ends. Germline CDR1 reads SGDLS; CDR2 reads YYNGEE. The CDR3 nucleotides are TGTGCCAGCAGCGTAGTCGTTAGCACAGATACGCAGTATTTT. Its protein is CASSVVVSTDTQYF. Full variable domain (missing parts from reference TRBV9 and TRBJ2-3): DSGVTQTPKHLITATGQRVTLRCSPRSGDLSVYWYQQSLDQGLQFLIQYYNGEERAKGNILERFSAQQFPDLHSELNLSSLELGDSALYFCASSVVVSTDTQYFGPGTRLTVL.

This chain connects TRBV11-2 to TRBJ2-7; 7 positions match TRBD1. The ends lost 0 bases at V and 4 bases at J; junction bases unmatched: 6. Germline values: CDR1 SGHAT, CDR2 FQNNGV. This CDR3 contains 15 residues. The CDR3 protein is CASSLDVVRGYEQYF. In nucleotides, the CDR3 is TGTGCCAGCAGCTTAGATGTGGTCAGGGGGTACGAGCAGTACTTC.

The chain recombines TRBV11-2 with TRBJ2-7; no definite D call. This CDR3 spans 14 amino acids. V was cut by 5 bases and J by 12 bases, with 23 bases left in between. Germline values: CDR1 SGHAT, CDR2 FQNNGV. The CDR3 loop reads CASSPGKELAPRYF. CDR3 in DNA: TGTGCCAGCAGCCCGGGTAAGGAGTTAGCTCCCCGGTACTTC.

The CDR3 nucleotides are TGTGCCAGCAGTGAGGGAGGGGGGTTCGCCTACGAGCAGTACTTC. This gives the protein CASSEGGGFAYEQYF. The rearrangement links TRBV25-1 to TRBJ2-7, with a tentative D call TRBD2 (7 bases). V dropped 3 bases and J dropped 2 bases, with 14 bases sitting between them. The V gene's germline CDR1 is MGHDK and CDR2 SYGVNS. The CDR3 is made up of 15 amino acids.

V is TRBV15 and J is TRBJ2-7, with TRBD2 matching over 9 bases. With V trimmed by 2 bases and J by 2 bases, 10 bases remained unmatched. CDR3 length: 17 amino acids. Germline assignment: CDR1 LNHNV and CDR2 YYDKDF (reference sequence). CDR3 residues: CATSRSTVAGDAYEQYF. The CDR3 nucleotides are TGTGCCACCAGCAGATCAACCGTAGCGGGAGATGCCTACGAGCAGTACTTC.

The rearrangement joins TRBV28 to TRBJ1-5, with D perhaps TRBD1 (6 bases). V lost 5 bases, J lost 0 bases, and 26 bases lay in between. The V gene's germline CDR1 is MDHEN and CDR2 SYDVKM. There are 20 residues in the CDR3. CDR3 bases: TGTGCCAGCAGTCCGCCCCGGACAGTGATGGGATTCTATAGCAATCAGCCCCAGCATTTT. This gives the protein CASSPPRTVMGFYSNQPQHF.